Listed below are T cell receptor beta chains from one sample, sequenced in a study of blood T cell repertoires in COVID-19. Data came from immunoSEQ multiplex PCR; TCRdb stores just in-frame clones and leaves some out. The data contain 160,000 or so clones, roughly 90% of them singletons. The sequenced material came from peripheral blood. Every receptor here comes from a man aged 55 to 70 with acute or convalescent COVID-19. The conserved cysteine and the conserved F or W are not part of the CDR3 here.

V gene	J gene	CDR3 protein
TRBV6-5	TRBJ2-2	ATSTGGGPTGELF
TRBV5-1	TRBJ2-2	ASSWGQNTGELF
TRBV27	TRBJ1-6	ASRPRSSYNSPLH
TRBV2	TRBJ1-4	ASSEVSRPDEKLF
TRBV30	TRBJ2-3	AWVAGRTDTQY
TRBV19	TRBJ1-2	ASSIVGDSRSYT
TRBV9	TRBJ1-3	ASSPAGGGNTIY
TRBV24-1	TRBJ1-1	ATRGTGPEAF
TRBV13	TRBJ1-1	ASSLPSGSGSTEAF
TRBV5-6	TRBJ1-1	ASSFRTGGLNTEAF
TRBV7-6	TRBJ1-2	ASSPYQIGGDGYT
TRBV9	TRBJ1-3	ASSVDRAGNTIY
TRBV10-2	TRBJ2-7	ASSEVGSGDYEQY
TRBV6-2/TRBV6-3	TRBJ1-5	ASSNRVTGQPQH
TRBV10-3	TRBJ2-6	AIHGSSGANVLT
TRBV7-9	TRBJ2-5	ASSLWRGGQETQY
TRBV2	TRBJ1-3	ASSLDGVHSGNTIY
TRBV7-9	TRBJ2-7	ASVNAGQGRNEQY
TRBV19	TRBJ2-5	ASSKALQETQY
TRBV19	TRBJ2-2	ASSMRGTGKQAGELF
TRBV30	TRBJ1-2	AWRLTGHGYT
TRBV30	TRBJ2-7	AWKGGGAAHEQY
TRBV7-2	TRBJ1-4	ASSLGPPAGGNEKLF
TRBV11-2	TRBJ1-5	ASSLGVISNQPQH
TRBV5-6	TRBJ1-1	ASSLDSLEAF
TRBV2	TRBJ1-4	ASARGGAGANEKLF
TRBV5-4	TRBJ1-1	ASSLAGRGWTEAF
TRBV18	TRBJ1-2	ASSLRDSLNYGYT
TRBV5-1	TRBJ1-2	ASSLLWGSNYGYT
TRBV2	TRBJ2-3	ASRLQGVSTDTQY
TRBV28	TRBJ1-4	ASSSGTVNEKLF
TRBV10-2	TRBJ2-1	ASSTLAGGSYNEQF
TRBV9	TRBJ1-1	ASSVGAGPNTEAF
TRBV24-1	TRBJ2-5	ATSRDSQETQY
TRBV6-1	TRBJ1-6	ASSEGSGWGSPLH
TRBV2	TRBJ2-2	ASTSMTNTGELF
TRBV13	TRBJ2-3	ASSLGDTRTDTQY
TRBV4-3	TRBJ1-1	ASSQEQGALAF
TRBV5-1	TRBJ2-7	ASSLGQGKDEQY
TRBV6-1	TRBJ1-2	ASSEVPRTGAYGYT
TRBV12-3/TRBV12-4	TRBJ1-1	ASSFGGLTEAF
TRBV2	TRBJ2-3	ASGQGTDTQY
TRBV5-1	TRBJ2-7	ASSLGQGRNEQY
TRBV29-1	TRBJ1-2	SVLLGTEKNGYT
TRBV6-5	TRBJ1-1	AILPMDRGFTEAF
TRBV7-8	TRBJ2-2	ASSALGVGYTGELF
TRBV5-5	TRBJ2-2	ASSLRLAGAEGGELF
TRBV5-1	TRBJ1-1	ASSSLDHKEGAF
TRBV6-4	TRBJ1-1	ASSQGSEAF
TRBV29-1	TRBJ2-7	SVVGQGSYEQY
TRBV16	TRBJ2-1	ASSQSAQGGNEQF
TRBV5-1	TRBJ1-1	ASSTTTGNTEAF
TRBV5-4	TRBJ1-6	ASQLKTGGISPLH
TRBV6-1	TRBJ1-5	ASSEARRTGNQPQH
TRBV7-8	TRBJ2-1	ASRTSGGASEQF
TRBV5-1	TRBJ1-6	ASSLSSRDSPLH
TRBV10-3	TRBJ1-2	AISESRASYT